The 32 T cell receptor beta chains in this list originate from one sample, sequenced in a study of T cell responses to AZD1222 COVID-19 vaccine. Data came from immunoSEQ multiplex PCR; TCRdb stores just in-frame clones and leaves some out. The data hold some 95,000 clones, with about 88% observed a single time. The sample here was peripheral blood, taken on day 0 of AZD1222 vaccination. Receptors originate from an adult in good health.

The chain joins TRBV3-1 (or the pseudogene TRBV3-2) to TRBJ1-6; D uncertain. The CDR3 runs 16 residues. V dropped 4 bases and J dropped 7 bases, with 17 bases sitting between them. Germline assignment: CDR1 LGHDT and CDR2 YNNKEL (reference sequence). CDR3 DNA sequence: TGTGCCAGCAGCCTAGGGAGGGAAGGAGGGAATTCACCCCTCCACTTT. Translation gives CASSLGREGGNSPLHF.

The chain has TRBV2 and TRBJ1-5; D not resolved. The CDR3 loop spans 13 amino acids. Germline CDR1 and CDR2: SNHLY and FYNNEI. V shed 5 bases and J shed 7 bases, with 12 bases lying between them. The CDR3 DNA sequence: TGTGCCAGCAGTCGAACCCAGGAGCAGCCCCAGCATTTT. It yields the protein CASSRTQEQPQHF.

CDR3: CASSLLPLSYEQYF. DNA for the CDR3: TGTGCCAGCAGCTTGTTACCCCTTTCCTACGAGCAGTACTTC. The rearrangement joins TRBV5-6 to TRBJ2-7; D gene uncertain. The V end lost 1 base, the J end lost 1 base, and 9 bases lay between the germline ends. Per the germline V gene, CDR1 is SGHDT and CDR2 is YYEEEE. The CDR3 runs to 14 residues.

J is TRBJ1-1 and V is TRBV10-3; D not resolved. V gave up 0 bases and J gave up 4 bases, with 9 bases separating them. CDR1 and CDR2 (germline): ENHRY, SYGVKD. This CDR3 has 14 residues. Here the CDR3 reads CAISESPGSTEAFF. CDR3 nucleotide sequence: TGTGCCATCAGTGAGTCTCCGGGTAGCACTGAAGCTTTCTTT.

The rearrangement uses TRBV6-1 and TRBJ1-2; D is perhaps TRBD1 (6 bases). Trimming took off 2 bases at V and 4 bases at J, with 14 bases between the two ends. CDR3 size: 15 residues. Germline lookup yields CDR1 MNHNS and CDR2 SASEGT. CDR3 DNA sequence: TGTGCCAGCAGTGAACAGGGGCGACGACCCTATGGCTACACCTTC. Translation gives CASSEQGRRPYGYTF.

The chain uses TRBV9 and TRBJ1-2, with 9 bases matching TRBD1. CDR3 size: 15 residues. V was pared by 4 bases and J by 3 bases, with 7 bases of the junction left unmatched. CDR1 and CDR2 from the germline V gene are SGDLS and YYNGEE. The CDR3 DNA reads as TGTGCCAGCAGCCCCTGGGACAGGGAAGACTATGGCTACACCTTC. Translated, it gives CASSPWDREDYGYTF.

This chain links TRBV5-8 with TRBJ1-5; 8 nucleotides line up with TRBD1. Trimming at V came to 5 bases and at J to 0 bases, leaving 10 bases not matched to a gene. This CDR3 comprises 17 residues. Germline lookup yields CDR1 SGHTS and CDR2 YDEGEE. The CDR3 loop reads CASRATGATSSNQPQHF. CDR3 in DNA: TGTGCCAGCAGGGCGACAGGGGCGACCTCTAGCAATCAGCCCCAGCATTTT.

This clone showed up just a few times. The chain employs TRBV6-1 and TRBJ2-7; 8 bases map to TRBD2. V was clipped by 1 base and J by 2 bases; unmatched bases: 4. Germline lookup yields CDR1 MNHNS and CDR2 SASEGT. This CDR3 comprises 15 residues. CDR3 DNA sequence: TGTGCCAGCAGTGAAGACGCGGGGGGCGCCTACGAGCAGTACTTC. Amino acid sequence: CASSEDAGGAYEQYF.

The gene calls are TRBV5-1 and TRBJ2-5; no reliable D call. Germline V gene data show CDR1 as SGHRS and CDR2 as YFSETQ. Deletions cut 1 base from V and 1 base from J, with 8 bases between. This CDR3 has 14 amino acids. CDR3 sequence (DNA): TGCGCCAGCAGCTTGCAGGCGGCCCAAGAGACCCAGTACTTC. Its translation: CASSLQAAQETQYF.

The chain uses TRBV6-5 and TRBJ1-4; D may be TRBD1 (5 bases). The V and J ends lost 4 bases and 4 bases respectively, with 13 bases between them. Looked up from germline, CDR1 is MNHEY and CDR2 is SVGAGI. CDR3 length: 15 residues. The CDR3 reads CASSSLGENNEKLFF. The DNA for the CDR3 is TGTGCCAGCAGTTCCTTAGGGGAGAATAATGAAAAACTGTTTTTT.

The V and J genes are TRBV11-3 and TRBJ2-1; D unclear. The CDR3 loop spans 14 amino acids. CDR1 and CDR2 from the germline V gene are SGHNT and YENEEA. The germline V and J ends were trimmed by 5 bases and 7 bases, with 15 bases remaining between them. The chain's CDR3 is CASSAPTDRNEQFF. CDR3 nucleotide sequence: TGTGCCAGCAGCGCCCCGACCGATAGGAATGAGCAGTTCTTC. Full variable domain (rest looked up from reference TRBV11-3 and TRBJ2-1): EAGVVQSPRYKIIEKKQPVAFWCNPISGHNTLYWYLQNLGQGPELLIRYENEEAVDDSQLPKDRFSAERLKGVDSTLKIQPAELGDSAVYLCASSAPTDRNEQFFGPGTRLTVL.

This chain uses TRBV6-5 with TRBJ1-1, with no clear D. The CDR3 runs to 11 residues. Germline V CDR1 and CDR2: MNHEY, SVGAGI. V dropped 2 bases and J dropped 7 bases, with 5 bases sitting between them. CDR3 region: CASSYRSEAFF. DNA of the CDR3: TGTGCCAGCAGTTACAGGAGTGAAGCTTTCTTT.

The chain couples TRBV5-1 to TRBJ2-3; 14 bases agree with TRBD2. This CDR3 is built from 20 residues. CDR1 and CDR2 from the germline V gene are SGHRS and YFSETQ. Germline trimming cut 3 bases from V and 6 bases from J; bases unmatched to any gene: 18. CDR3 bases: TGCGCCAGCAGCTCACCACCGGGACTAGCGGGGGAGCTGGAGTTCGATACGCAGTATTTT. It encodes CASSSPPGLAGELEFDTQYF.

This clone was seen only once. This chain links TRBV7-8 with TRBJ1-5; D not certain. The V end was cut by 5 bases, the J end by 3 bases, with 17 bases between. The CDR3 is 16 amino acids. The germline gives CDR1 SGHVS, CDR2 FQNEAQ. The chain's CDR3 is CASSVSLTRNNQPQHF. The CDR3 DNA follows: TGTGCCAGCAGCGTTAGCCTTACACGGAACAATCAGCCCCAGCATTTT. The variable domain in full, completed from reference TRBV7-8 and TRBJ1-5, reads GAGVSQSPRYKVAKRGQDVALRCDPISGHVSLFWYQQALGQGPEFLTYFQNEAQLDKSGLPSDRFFAERPEGSVSTLKIQRTQQEDSAVYLCASSVSLTRNNQPQHFGDGTRLSIL.

The gene calls are TRBV19 and TRBJ1-2, with D perhaps TRBD1 (6 bases). Germline V gene sequence: CDR1 LNHDA, CDR2 SQIVND (reference sequence). The CDR3 is made up of 13 amino acids. V lost 6 bases and J lost 7, with 15 bases in between. Here the CDR3 DNA reads TGTGCCAGTAGCCCCGTCAGGGGAGGTGGCTACACCTTC. Encoded protein: CASSPVRGGGYTF.

The chain combines TRBV3-1 (or the pseudogene TRBV3-2) with TRBJ1-1; no firm D call. Germline lookup yields CDR1 LGHDT and CDR2 YNNKEL (reference sequence). There are 17 residues in the CDR3. V was pared by 4 bases and J by 4 bases, with 22 bases between. The CDR3 here is CASSPSLLWRSFTEAFF. CDR3 sequence (DNA): TGTGCCAGCAGCCCTTCCCTACTGTGGCGGTCTTTCACTGAAGCTTTCTTT.

The chain uses TRBV2 and TRBJ1-6; D is perhaps TRBD1 (6 bases). Deletions cut 9 bases from V and 7 bases from J, with 16 bases between. The V gene's germline CDR1 is SNHLY and CDR2 FYNNEI. This CDR3 contains 14 residues. The CDR3 region has the DNA TGTGCCAGTACGCAACAGGGTATCAATTCACCCCTCCACTTT. Its protein is CASTQQGINSPLHF.

This clone occurred once. This chain links TRBV5-6 with TRBJ2-7, with 8 bases identical to TRBD1. After removal of 2 bases from V and 6 bases from J, the junction contained 1 base not matched to a gene. The germline gives CDR1 SGHDT, CDR2 YYEEEE. This CDR3 contains 12 residues. Here the CDR3 reads CASSLGTGEQYF. Written as DNA, the CDR3 is TGTGCCAGCAGCTTAGGGACAGGCGAGCAGTACTTC.

The chain carries TRBV20-1 and TRBJ1-1; D is unresolved. There are 11 residues in the CDR3. Germline V lookup: CDR1 DFQATT, CDR2 SNEGSKA (reference sequence). Trimming pared 6 bases from V and 6 bases from J, leaving 11 bases between. CDR3 loop: CSALGFAEAFF. In DNA form, the CDR3 reads TGCAGTGCCTTGGGGTTCGCTGAAGCTTTCTTT.

The rearrangement joins TRBV2 to TRBJ1-1, with TRBD1 matching over 8 bases. The CDR3 has 16 residues. The V gene end was trimmed by 4 bases and the J gene end by 2 bases; junction bases not matched to a gene: 9. Germline V gene sequence: CDR1 SNHLY, CDR2 FYNNEI. The CDR3 region is CASSVGQAYRNTEAFF. The CDR3 DNA is TGTGCCAGCAGTGTGGGACAGGCGTACAGAAACACTGAAGCTTTCTTT.

The chain employs TRBV5-5 and TRBJ1-3, with D uncertain. The CDR3 extends over 18 amino acids. Germline V CDR1 and CDR2: SGHKS, YYEKEE (reference sequence). Deletions cut 0 bases from V and 1 base from J, with 17 bases between. The CDR3 bases are TGTGCCAGCAGCTTGGAGGGTTATGTGGGTTGGTCTGGAAACACCATATATTTT. Protein product: CASSLEGYVGWSGNTIYF. Full variable domain (rest looked up from reference TRBV5-5 and TRBJ1-3): DAGVTQSPTHLIKTRGQQVTLRCSPISGHKSVSWYQQVLGQGPQFIFQYYEKEERGRGNFPDRFSARQFPNYSSELNVNALLLGDSALYLCASSLEGYVGWSGNTIYFGEGSWLTVV.

This clone has a single count. This chain connects TRBV3-1 (or the pseudogene TRBV3-2) to TRBJ2-3; the D gene is possibly TRBD2 (6 bases). The CDR3 has 15 residues. The germline V gene encodes CDR1 LGHDT and CDR2 YNNKEL (reference sequence). Trimming shortened V by 4 bases and J by 1 base, and 12 bases separated the two germline ends. CDR3 protein: CASSRRLGRTDTQYF. In DNA form, the CDR3 reads TGTGCCAGCAGCCGTCGACTAGGGCGCACAGATACGCAGTATTTT.

This clone has only one observation. J is TRBJ2-2 and V is TRBV27; D gene uncertain. CDR1 and CDR2 (germline): MNHEY, SMNVEV (reference sequence). This CDR3 region has 15 residues. V was pared by 5 bases and J by 4 bases, with 14 bases between. CDR3 in amino acids: CASSPRLGSTGELFF. The CDR3 DNA reads as TGTGCCAGCAGTCCGCGTCTGGGTAGCACCGGGGAGCTGTTTTTT.

V and J are TRBV11-2 and TRBJ2-1, with 7 bases matching TRBD2. Germline V gene lookup returns CDR1 SGHAT and CDR2 FQNNGV. V shed 0 bases, J shed 9 bases, and the junction held 14 bases outside the gene matches. The CDR3 contains 17 residues. DNA of the CDR3: TGTGCCAGCAGCTTAGATCGAGGCGGGGGAAGGCTTGGTGAGCAGTTCTTC. Translated: CASSLDRGGGRLGEQFF.

The rearrangement links TRBV18 to TRBJ1-1, with D unclear. Germline V gene sequence: CDR1 KGHSH, CDR2 LQKENI. Trimming took 2 bases from V and 5 from J, leaving 18 bases between them. The CDR3 has 16 residues. The CDR3 is CASSPDLSGLGTEAFF. The DNA for the CDR3 is TGTGCCAGCTCACCAGATTTATCTGGGTTAGGGACTGAAGCTTTCTTT.

The rearrangement uses TRBV6-5 and TRBJ1-2, with D uncertain. V gave up 2 bases and J gave up 8 bases, with 21 bases separating them. The V gene's germline CDR1 is MNHEY and CDR2 SVGAGI. The CDR3 runs to 16 residues. In nucleotides, the CDR3 is TGTGCCAGCAGTTACGCCCCCCCGTCGTCGGCTCAGGGCTACACCTTC. Amino acid sequence: CASSYAPPSSAQGYTF.

The gene calls are TRBV4-3 and TRBJ2-6; tentatively, D is TRBD1 (5 bases). V lost 5 bases and J lost 4, with 15 bases in between. CDR1 is LGHNA and CDR2 is YSLEER in the germline V gene. The length of the CDR3 is 16 residues. The CDR3 loop reads CASSSHVGAGANVLTF. The CDR3 nucleotides read TGCGCCAGCAGCTCTCACGTAGGGGCCGGGGCCAACGTCCTGACTTTC.

The V call is TRBV10-3, the J call TRBJ2-3; TRBD2 agrees at 13 bases. CDR1 is ENHRY, CDR2 SYGVKD, per germline. The CDR3 consists of 16 residues. J lost 5 bases, V lost 6 bases, and 8 bases had no gene match. The CDR3 reads CAIRPGLAGLLDTQYF. In nucleotides, the CDR3 is TGTGCCATCAGGCCGGGACTAGCGGGGTTACTAGATACGCAGTATTTT.

The chain uses TRBV7-8 and TRBJ2-1; D unresolved. Trimming removed 1 base from V and 1 base from J, with 11 bases in between. The CDR3 contains 16 residues. CDR1 is SGHVS and CDR2 is FQNEAQ in the germline V gene. The CDR3 region has the DNA TGTGCCAGCAGCTTAGGTGTGGGGATGTCCTACAATGAGCAGTTCTTC. Its translation: CASSLGVGMSYNEQFF.

The gene calls are TRBV18 and TRBJ2-7; 10 bases match TRBD1. The CDR3 runs 15 residues. Germline V lookup: CDR1 KGHSH, CDR2 LQKENI. Trimming removed 4 bases from V and 3 bases from J; junction bases left unmatched: 6. CDR3 protein: CASSQGGQGIYEQYF. CDR3 in DNA: TGTGCCAGCTCACAGGGGGGACAGGGGATCTACGAGCAGTACTTC.

This chain connects TRBV14 to TRBJ1-2; D not certain. The CDR3 is made up of 14 amino acids. Looked up from germline, CDR1 is SGHDN and CDR2 is FVKESK. The ends were cut back, 5 bases at V and 8 bases at J, with 18 bases in the middle. The DNA for the CDR3 is TGTGCCAGCAGCAAAGCGGAGGATGTGATGGGCTACACCTTC. Encoded protein: CASSKAEDVMGYTF.

CDR3 residues: CASSPSGRSSYNEQFF. Here the CDR3 DNA reads TGTGCCAGCAGCCCGTCAGGGCGGAGCTCCTACAATGAGCAGTTCTTC. The chain carries TRBV6-2 or TRBV6-3 and TRBJ2-1; TRBD1 might be the D (5 bases). The CDR3 has 16 residues. With 6 bases removed from V and 0 bases from J, the gap between germline ends came to 15 bases. Germline lookup yields CDR1 MNHEY and CDR2 SVGEGT.